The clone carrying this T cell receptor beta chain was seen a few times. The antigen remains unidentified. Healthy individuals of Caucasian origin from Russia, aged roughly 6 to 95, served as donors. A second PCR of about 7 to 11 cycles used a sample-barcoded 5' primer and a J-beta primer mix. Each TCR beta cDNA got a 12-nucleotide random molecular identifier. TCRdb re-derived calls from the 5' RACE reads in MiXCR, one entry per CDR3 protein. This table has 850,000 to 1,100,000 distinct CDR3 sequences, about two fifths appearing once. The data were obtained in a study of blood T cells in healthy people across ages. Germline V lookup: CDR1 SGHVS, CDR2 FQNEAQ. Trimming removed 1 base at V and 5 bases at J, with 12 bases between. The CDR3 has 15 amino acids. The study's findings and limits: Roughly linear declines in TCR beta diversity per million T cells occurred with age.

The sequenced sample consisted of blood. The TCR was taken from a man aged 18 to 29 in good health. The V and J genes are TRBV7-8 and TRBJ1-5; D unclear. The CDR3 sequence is CASSLEREPYQPQHF. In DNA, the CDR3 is TGTGCCAGCAGCTTAGAGAGGGAGCCTTATCAGCCCCAGCATTTT.